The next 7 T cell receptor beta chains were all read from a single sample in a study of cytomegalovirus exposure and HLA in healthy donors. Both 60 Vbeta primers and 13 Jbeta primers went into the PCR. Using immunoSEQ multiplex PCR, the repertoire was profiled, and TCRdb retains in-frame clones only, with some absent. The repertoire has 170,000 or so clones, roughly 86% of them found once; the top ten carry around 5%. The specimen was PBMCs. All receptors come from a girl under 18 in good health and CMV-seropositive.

CDR3 sequence reads: CASSFSGGAYEQFF. The DNA for the CDR3 is TGTGCCAGCAGCTTTAGCGGGGGGGCATACGAGCAGTTCTTC. The chain joins TRBV7-6 to TRBJ2-1; 11 nucleotides match TRBD2. CDR1 and CDR2 from the germline V gene are SGHVS and FNYEAQ. V shed 3 bases and J 10 bases; nucleotides not matched to a gene: 5. The CDR3 loop spans 14 amino acids.

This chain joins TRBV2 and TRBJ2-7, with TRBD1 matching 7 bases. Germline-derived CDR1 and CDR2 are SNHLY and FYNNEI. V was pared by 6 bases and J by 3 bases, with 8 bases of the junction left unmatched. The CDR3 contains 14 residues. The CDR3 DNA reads TGTGCCAGCAGGTGGACAGGAGATATCTACGAGCAGTACTTC. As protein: CASRWTGDIYEQYF.

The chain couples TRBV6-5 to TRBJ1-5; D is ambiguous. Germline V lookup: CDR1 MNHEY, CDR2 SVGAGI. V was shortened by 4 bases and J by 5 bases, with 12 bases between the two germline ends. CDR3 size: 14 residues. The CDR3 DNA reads TGTGCCAGCAGTTTGAGGTCACCCCATCAGCCCCAGCATTTT. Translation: CASSLRSPHQPQHF.

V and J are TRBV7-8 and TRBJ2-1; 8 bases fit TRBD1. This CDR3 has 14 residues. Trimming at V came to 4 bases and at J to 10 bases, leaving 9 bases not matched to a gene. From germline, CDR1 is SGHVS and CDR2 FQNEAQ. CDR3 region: CASSSRTGPDEQFF. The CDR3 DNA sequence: TGTGCCAGCAGCTCCCGGACAGGGCCAGACGAGCAGTTCTTC.

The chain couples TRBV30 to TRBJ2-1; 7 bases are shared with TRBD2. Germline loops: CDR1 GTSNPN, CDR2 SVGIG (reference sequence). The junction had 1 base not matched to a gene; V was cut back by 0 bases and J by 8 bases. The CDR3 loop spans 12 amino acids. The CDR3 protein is CAWSVREDEQFF. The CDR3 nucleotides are TGTGCCTGGAGTGTACGGGAGGATGAGCAGTTCTTC.

CDR3 sequence reads: CASSSPVGGKGAEAFF. In DNA form, the CDR3 reads TGTGCCAGCAGCTCCCCCGTTGGAGGGAAGGGCGCTGAAGCTTTCTTT. The chain employs TRBV9 and TRBJ1-1, with D hard to call. CDR3 length equals 16 residues. V was shortened by 4 bases and J by 6 bases, with 22 bases between the two germline ends. From germline, CDR1 is SGDLS and CDR2 YYNGEE.

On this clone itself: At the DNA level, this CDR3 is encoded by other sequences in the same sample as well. CDR3: CASSLEGGSQETQYF. The CDR3 bases are TGCGCCAGCAGCTTGGAAGGGGGCAGCCAAGAGACCCAGTACTTC. The chain joins TRBV5-1 to TRBJ2-5; TRBD1 matches 7 bases. Per germline, CDR1 SGHRS and CDR2 YFSETQ. With 0 bases clipped from V and 1 base from J, the junction kept 3 bases outside the gene matches. The CDR3 has 15 residues.